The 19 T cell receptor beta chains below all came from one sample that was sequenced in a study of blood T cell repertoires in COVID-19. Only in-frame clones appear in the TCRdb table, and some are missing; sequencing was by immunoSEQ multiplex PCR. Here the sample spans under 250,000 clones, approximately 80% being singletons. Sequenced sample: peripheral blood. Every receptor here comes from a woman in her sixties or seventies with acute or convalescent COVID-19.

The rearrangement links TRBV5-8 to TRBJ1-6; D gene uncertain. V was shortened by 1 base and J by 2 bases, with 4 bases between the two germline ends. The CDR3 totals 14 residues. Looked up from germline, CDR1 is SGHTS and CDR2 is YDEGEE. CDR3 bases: TGTGCCAGCAGCTTGAAGCCCTATAATTCACCCCTCCACTTT. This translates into CASSLKPYNSPLHF. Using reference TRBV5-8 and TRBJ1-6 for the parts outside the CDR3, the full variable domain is EAGVTQSPTHLIKTRGQQATLRCSPISGHTSVYWYQQALGLGLQFLLWYDEGEERNRGNFPPRFSGRQFPNYSSELNVNALELEDSALYLCASSLKPYNSPLHFGNGTRLTVT.

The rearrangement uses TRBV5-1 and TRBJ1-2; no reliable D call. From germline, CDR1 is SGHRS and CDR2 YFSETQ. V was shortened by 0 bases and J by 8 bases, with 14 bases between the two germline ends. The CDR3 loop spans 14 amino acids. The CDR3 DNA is TGCGCCAGCAGCTTGGAGGTTGGGCCATCCGGCTACACCTTC. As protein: CASSLEVGPSGYTF.

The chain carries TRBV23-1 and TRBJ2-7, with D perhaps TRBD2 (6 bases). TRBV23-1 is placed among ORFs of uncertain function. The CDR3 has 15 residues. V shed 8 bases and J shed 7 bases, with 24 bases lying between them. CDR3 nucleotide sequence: TGCGCCAGCTCCAAACCCTCGGGGGTCACGGGGGAGCAGTACTTC. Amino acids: CASSKPSGVTGEQYF.

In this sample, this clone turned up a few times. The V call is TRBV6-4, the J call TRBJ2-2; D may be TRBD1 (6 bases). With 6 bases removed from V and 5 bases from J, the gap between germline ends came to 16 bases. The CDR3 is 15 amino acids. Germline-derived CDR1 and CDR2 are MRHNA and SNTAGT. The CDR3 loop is CASRRTDLDTGELFF. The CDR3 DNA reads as TGTGCCAGCAGAAGGACAGATCTAGATACCGGGGAGCTGTTTTTT.

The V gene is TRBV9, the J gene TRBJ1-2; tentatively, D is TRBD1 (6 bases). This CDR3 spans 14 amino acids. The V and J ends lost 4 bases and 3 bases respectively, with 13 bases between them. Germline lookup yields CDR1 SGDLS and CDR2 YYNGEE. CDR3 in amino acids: CASSPWDTDYGYTF. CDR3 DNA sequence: TGTGCCAGCAGCCCATGGGACACGGACTATGGCTACACCTTC.

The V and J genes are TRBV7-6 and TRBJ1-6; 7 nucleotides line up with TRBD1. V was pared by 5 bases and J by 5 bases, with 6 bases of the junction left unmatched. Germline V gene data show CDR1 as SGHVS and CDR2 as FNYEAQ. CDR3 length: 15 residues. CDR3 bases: TGTGCCAGCAGCCCCAGACAGGGTAATAATTCACCCCTCCACTTT. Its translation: CASSPRQGNNSPLHF.

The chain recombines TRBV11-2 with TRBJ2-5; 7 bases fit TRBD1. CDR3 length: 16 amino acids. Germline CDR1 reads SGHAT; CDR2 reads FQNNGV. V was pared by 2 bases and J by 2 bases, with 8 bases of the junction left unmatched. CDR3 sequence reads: CASSLRGLRTQETQYF. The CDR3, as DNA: TGTGCCAGCAGCTTAAGGGGGCTTCGGACTCAAGAGACCCAGTACTTC. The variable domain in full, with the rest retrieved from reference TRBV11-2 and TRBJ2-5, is EAGVAQSPRYKIIEKRQSVAFWCNPISGHATLYWYQQILGQGPKLLIQFQNNGVVDDSQLPKDRFSAERLKGVDSTLKIQPAKLEDSAVYLCASSLRGLRTQETQYFGPGTRLLVL.

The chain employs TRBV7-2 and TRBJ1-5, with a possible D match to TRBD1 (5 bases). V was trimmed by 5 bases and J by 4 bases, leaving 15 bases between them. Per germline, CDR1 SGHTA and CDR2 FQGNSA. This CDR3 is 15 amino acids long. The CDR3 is CASSPPGVWNQPQHF. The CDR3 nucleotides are TGTGCCAGCAGCCCCCCGGGGGTTTGGAATCAGCCCCAGCATTTT.

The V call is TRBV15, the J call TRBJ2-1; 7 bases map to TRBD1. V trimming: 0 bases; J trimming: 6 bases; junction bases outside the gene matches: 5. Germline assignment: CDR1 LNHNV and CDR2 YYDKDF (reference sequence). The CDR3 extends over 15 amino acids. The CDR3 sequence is CATSRDYGQANEQFF. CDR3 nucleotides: TGTGCCACCAGCAGAGATTACGGACAGGCCAATGAGCAGTTCTTC.

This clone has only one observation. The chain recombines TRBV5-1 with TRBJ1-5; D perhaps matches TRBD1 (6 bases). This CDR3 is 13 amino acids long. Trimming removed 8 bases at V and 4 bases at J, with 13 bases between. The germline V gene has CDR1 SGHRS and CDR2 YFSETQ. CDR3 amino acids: CARDRDRNQPQHF. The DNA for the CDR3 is TGCGCCAGAGACCGAGACAGGAATCAGCCCCAGCATTTT.

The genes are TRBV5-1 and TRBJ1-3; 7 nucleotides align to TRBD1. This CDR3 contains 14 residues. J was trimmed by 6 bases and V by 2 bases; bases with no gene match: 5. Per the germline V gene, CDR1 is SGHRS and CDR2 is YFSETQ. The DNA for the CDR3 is TGCGCCAGCAGCTTCACAGGGGACCAAAACACCATATATTTT. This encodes CASSFTGDQNTIYF.

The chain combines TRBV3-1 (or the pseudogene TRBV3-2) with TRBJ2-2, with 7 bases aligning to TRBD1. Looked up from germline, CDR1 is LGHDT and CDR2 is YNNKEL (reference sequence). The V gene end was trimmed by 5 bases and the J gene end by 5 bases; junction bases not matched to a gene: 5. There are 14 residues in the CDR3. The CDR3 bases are TGTGCCAGCAGCGACAGGGTCTTAACCGGGGAGCTGTTTTTT. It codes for CASSDRVLTGELFF.

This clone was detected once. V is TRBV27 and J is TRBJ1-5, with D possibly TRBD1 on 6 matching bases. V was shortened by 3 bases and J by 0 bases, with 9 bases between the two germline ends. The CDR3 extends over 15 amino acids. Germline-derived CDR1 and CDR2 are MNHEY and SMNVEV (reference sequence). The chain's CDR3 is CASSFYRDSNQPQHF. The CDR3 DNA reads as TGTGCCAGCAGTTTCTACAGGGATAGCAATCAGCCCCAGCATTTT.

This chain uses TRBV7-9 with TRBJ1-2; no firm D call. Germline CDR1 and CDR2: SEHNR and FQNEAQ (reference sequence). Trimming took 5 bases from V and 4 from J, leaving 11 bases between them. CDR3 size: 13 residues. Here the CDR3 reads CASSQFASYGYTF. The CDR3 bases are TGTGCCAGCAGCCAGTTCGCAAGCTATGGCTACACCTTC.

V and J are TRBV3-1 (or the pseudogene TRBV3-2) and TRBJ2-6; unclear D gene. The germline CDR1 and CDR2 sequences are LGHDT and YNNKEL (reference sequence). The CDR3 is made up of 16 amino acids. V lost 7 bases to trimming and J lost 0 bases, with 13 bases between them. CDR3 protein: CASTLENLSGANVLTF. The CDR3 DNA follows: TGTGCCAGCACCCTCGAGAACCTCTCTGGGGCCAACGTCCTGACTTTC.

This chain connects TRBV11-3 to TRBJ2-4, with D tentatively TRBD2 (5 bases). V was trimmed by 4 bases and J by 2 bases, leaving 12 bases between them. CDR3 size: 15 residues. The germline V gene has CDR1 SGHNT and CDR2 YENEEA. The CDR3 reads CASSSGSGSKNIQYF. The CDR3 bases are TGTGCCAGCAGCTCGGGGAGTGGGTCCAAAAACATTCAGTACTTC.

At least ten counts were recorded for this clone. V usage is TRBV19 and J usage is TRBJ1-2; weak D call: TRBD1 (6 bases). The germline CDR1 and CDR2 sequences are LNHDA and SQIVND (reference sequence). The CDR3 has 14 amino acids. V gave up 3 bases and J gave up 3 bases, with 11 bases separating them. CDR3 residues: CASSMIPGDYGYTF. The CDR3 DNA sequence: TGTGCCAGTAGTATGATTCCAGGGGACTATGGCTACACCTTC.

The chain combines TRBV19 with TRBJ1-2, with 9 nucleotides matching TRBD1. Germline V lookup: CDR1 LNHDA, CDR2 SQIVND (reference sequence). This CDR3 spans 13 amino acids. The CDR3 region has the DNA TGTGCGTCGGGACAGGGAGTCGGCTATGGCTACACCTTC. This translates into CASGQGVGYGYTF.

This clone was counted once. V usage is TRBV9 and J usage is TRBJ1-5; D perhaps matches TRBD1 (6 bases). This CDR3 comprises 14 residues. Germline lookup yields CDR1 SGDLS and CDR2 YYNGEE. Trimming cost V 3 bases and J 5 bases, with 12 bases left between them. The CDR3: CASSARQADQPQHF. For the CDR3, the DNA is TGTGCCAGCAGCGCGAGACAGGCCGATCAGCCCCAGCATTTT.